This TCR beta chain was recorded in a study of regulatory T cells in long-lasting Graves disease. General study results and limits: Persistent patients shared 2,500 to 3,000 public clonotypes among themselves. Newly diagnosed patients shared fewer, at nearly 1,000.

Time point of the sample: persistent/refractory GD, antithyroid drugs over 5 years with positive TRAb. PBMCs were the source of the RNA used for TCR sequencing. This clonotype was observed many times. Its antigen is undetermined. The V end lost 5 bases, the J end lost 2 bases, and 12 bases lay between the germline ends. This CDR3 has 14 residues. CDR1 is SGHTA, CDR2 FQGNSA, per germline. Arm-PCR of CDR3 regions and iRepertoire HTBI primers were used to build TCR beta libraries. TCRdb passed the multiplex PCR reads through MiXCR, listing each CDR3 protein once. Among some 370,000 distinct CDR3 sequences listed, less than 25% were seen once.

The sample was peripheral blood mononuclear cells (PBMCs), taken when the disease was refractory, from a patient treated with antithyroid drugs. The TCR sequence derives from a female donor with Graves disease. The chain combines TRBV7-2 with TRBJ2-5; no firm D call. As DNA, the CDR3 is TGTGCCAGCAGCCCGTATTGGGGACAAGAGACCCAGTACTTC. It codes for CASSPYWGQETQYF.